This record looks at one T cell receptor (beta chain) sequence and its context. Trimming removed 3 bases from V and 1 base from J, with 7 bases in between. The germline CDR1 and CDR2 sequences are SGHAT and FQNNGV. The CDR3 has 13 amino acids. TCRdb itself ran the 5' RACE reads through MiXCR, one entry per CDR3 protein. The sample holds roughly 350,000 distinct CDR3 sequences, 12% seen once. The data derive from a study of identical twins. Separately, the same data were catalogued under a study of yellow fever vaccine responses in identical twins.

This clonotype originated in a woman younger than 30 in good health. Sequences were obtained from CD8+ T cells sorted from blood. The chain uses TRBV11-2 and TRBJ2-7, with D tentatively TRBD2 (5 bases). In DNA, the CDR3 is TGTGCCAGCAGCTTTGGACTTTCCTACGAGCAGTACGTC. Protein product: CASSFGLSYEQYV.